A selection of T cell receptor beta chains follows, all from one sample in a study of immune characterization of retroperitoneal liposarcoma. TCRdb reprocessed the PCR reads via MiXCR and lists one record per CDR3 protein. The data show approximately 11,000 distinct CDR3 sequences, about a quarter seen once. What was sequenced was tumor tissue. The receptor set was obtained from a female donor with retroperitoneal liposarcoma. Both conserved end residues are part of each CDR3. A D gene is named only where the DNA matches it firmly. Clone size is shown for a subset of rows, as once, few, many or a class of expanded clone.

v_call	clone_size	cdr3_length	j_call	d_call	cdr3_nt	cdr3_aa
TRBV6-1	medium-sized	12	TRBJ2-5	NA	TGTGCCAGCAGTACCACTGGGGAGACCCAGTACTTC	CASSTTGETQYF
TRBV6-1	few	16	TRBJ2-1	TRBD2	TGTGCCAGCAAATTAACTAGCGGGAGGACCTACAATGAGCAGTTCTTC	CASKLTSGRTYNEQFF
TRBV24-1	NA	15	TRBJ2-7	TRBD1	TGTGCCACCAGTGATCCCGGGACAGGATACAATGAGCAGTACTTC	CATSDPGTGYNEQYF
TRBV5-1	NA	17	TRBJ2-5	TRBD2	TGCGCCAGCAGCCTAGGACTAGCGGGAGGAGGGGAAGAGACCCAGTACTTC	CASSLGLAGGGEETQYF
TRBV6-1	many	15	TRBJ1-1	NA	TGTGCCAGCAGTGCCCCTGGGACACCGAACACTGAAGCTTTCTTT	CASSAPGTPNTEAFF
TRBV11-1	few	15	TRBJ2-2	NA	TGTGCCAGCAGCCCAAACAGGGAGAGGGGCGGGGAGCTGTTTTTT	CASSPNRERGGELFF
TRBV11-1	many	14	TRBJ2-5	TRBD2	TGTGCCAGCAGCTTAAATGGGCTAGCGGGAGCCCAGTACTTC	CASSLNGLAGAQYF
TRBV7-6	NA	16	TRBJ1-3	NA	TGTGCCAGCAGCTTAGGACAGATAGTTAGCCGAAACACCATATATTTT	CASSLGQIVSRNTIYF
TRBV7-2	many	15	TRBJ2-5	NA	TGTGCCAGCAGCTTAGTCGTCGGACAGCAAGAGACCCAGTACTTC	CASSLVVGQQETQYF
TRBV6-1	few	14	TRBJ2-5	TRBD2	TGTGCCAGCCTGCTAGCGGGGGAAAACAATGAGCAGTACTTC	CASLLAGENNEQYF
TRBV12-3/TRBV12-4	medium-sized	13	TRBJ2-7	NA	TGTGCCAGCAGTTTGGGGGAGGTGCAGGAGCAGTACTTC	CASSLGEVQEQYF
TRBV11-3	NA	13	TRBJ2-5	TRBD2	TGTGCCAGCAGCCGAGAGACTAGCTGGACCCAGTACTTC	CASSRETSWTQYF
TRBV12-3/TRBV12-4	medium-sized	16	TRBJ2-4	TRBD2	TGTGCCAGCAGTCCTCCGGCCCGGGGGGGCGGAAACATTCAGTACTTC	CASSPPARGGGNIQYF
TRBV6-1	many	15	TRBJ2-1	NA	TGTGCCAGCACGGGCCACAGGGAGGGCCAAGAGACCCAGTTCTTC	CASTGHREGQETQFF
TRBV12-3/TRBV12-4	many	14	TRBJ2-7	TRBD2	TGTGCCAGCAGGGGTAGCGGGGAATCCTACGAGCAGTACTTC	CASRGSGESYEQYF
TRBV12-3/TRBV12-4	many	14	TRBJ2-7	TRBD1	TGTGCCAGCAGTTATGGGACAGGCTCCTACGAGCAGTACTTC	CASSYGTGSYEQYF
TRBV12-3/TRBV12-4	few	14	TRBJ1-5	NA	TGTGCCAGCAGTTTAGAGGTAGGCGGTACGGCCCAGCATTTT	CASSLEVGGTAQHF
TRBV6-4	NA	13	TRBJ2-7	NA	TGTGCCAGAACTTCAGGGGATCACTACGAGCAGTACTTC	CARTSGDHYEQYF
TRBV6-1	many	16	TRBJ2-2	TRBD2	TGTGCCAGCACCCTACGGGTCGGGGGGGCCCCCGGGGAGCTGTTTTTT	CASTLRVGGAPGELFF
TRBV10-2	few	12	TRBJ2-1	TRBD1	TGCGCCAGCATGACAGGGGCCAATGAGCAGTTCTTC	CASMTGANEQFF
TRBV5-4	NA	14	TRBJ2-7	TRBD2	TGTGCCAGCAGCTTGGAAGCGGGAGTTAACGAGCAGTACTTC	CASSLEAGVNEQYF
TRBV12-3/TRBV12-4	NA	13	TRBJ1-5	TRBD1	TGTGCCACCGGACAGGGAGGCAATCAGCCCCAGCATTTT	CATGQGGNQPQHF
TRBV7-2	medium-sized	15	TRBJ1-6	NA	TGTGCCAGCAGCTGGGGGCGGGTTAGTAATTCACCCCTCCACTTT	CASSWGRVSNSPLHF
TRBV6-1	NA	14	TRBJ1-6	NA	TGTGCCAGCAGTCGGACCCAATTGGGTTCACCCCTCCACTTT	CASSRTQLGSPLHF
TRBV12-3/TRBV12-4	few	17	TRBJ2-3	NA	TGTGCCAGCAGTTTAGGTCATATGGCTCCTAGCACAGATACGCAGTATTTT	CASSLGHMAPSTDTQYF
TRBV12-3/TRBV12-4	many	14	TRBJ2-7	TRBD1	TGTGCCAGCAGTTCCCGACAGGGGGTCAATGAGCAGTACTTC	CASSSRQGVNEQYF
TRBV10-3	NA	16	TRBJ2-1	TRBD2	TGTGCCATCAGCATAAAAGCGGGCCGGGGGGAAAATGAGCAGTTCTTC	CAISIKAGRGENEQFF
TRBV6-1	medium-sized	14	TRBJ2-7	TRBD2	TGTGCCAGCAGCCTCTTTGCGGGGGAAATGCAGCAGTACTTC	CASSLFAGEMQQYF
TRBV11-2	NA	14	TRBJ2-1	TRBD2	TGTGCCAGCAGCTCGTGGACTAGCGTCAATGAGCAGTTCTTC	CASSSWTSVNEQFF
TRBV6-6	many	11	TRBJ2-3	NA	TGTGCCAGCAGTTACGCAGATACGCAGTATTTT	CASSYADTQYF
TRBV6-5	NA	12	TRBJ2-7	TRBD1	TGTGCCACCGTCGAGGGGGCGTACGAGCAGTACTTC	CATVEGAYEQYF
TRBV14	NA	15	TRBJ2-1	NA	TGTGCCAGCAGCTTCGCCCCCGGGGGTCAAGAGACCCAGTTCTTC	CASSFAPGGQETQFF
TRBV6-1	NA	13	TRBJ2-1	NA	TGTGCCAGCAGCACAGGGGCTGGGGGGACCCAGTTCTTC	CASSTGAGGTQFF
TRBV7-5	NA	19	TRBJ2-7	NA	NA	CISVPEATQDRASSYEQYF
TRBV6-1	few	15	TRBJ2-6	NA	TGTGCCAGCAGTACCGAGGGGGCTGGGGCCAACGTCCTGACTTTC	CASSTEGAGANVLTF
TRBV7-2	NA	13	TRBJ2-1	NA	TGTGCCAGCAGCGCCGGACCACCCTACGAGCAGTTCTTC	CASSAGPPYEQFF
TRBV6-1	many	13	TRBJ1-5	NA	TGTGCCAGTTCGGGACATTCGAATCAGCCCCAGCATTTT	CASSGHSNQPQHF
TRBV7-2	medium-sized	13	TRBJ2-3	NA	TGTGCCAGCAGCTTAGTATTCGCAGATACGCAGTATTTT	CASSLVFADTQYF
TRBV7-2	medium-sized	13	TRBJ1-4	NA	TGTGCCAGCAGCCGCTCCCGTAATGAAAAACTGTTTTTT	CASSRSRNEKLFF
TRBV6-1	few	15	TRBJ2-7	NA	TGTGCCAGCACCATAGGGGGGGGGCCCTCCTACGAGCAGTACTTC	CASTIGGGPSYEQYF
TRBV6-4	medium-sized	14	TRBJ2-2	NA	TGTGCCAGCAGCACAGGGACTAACACCGGGGAGCTGTTTTTT	CASSTGTNTGELFF
TRBV7-6	NA	14	TRBJ2-1	TRBD2	TGTGCCAGCAGCAAGGGACTATCCTACAATGAGCAGTTCTTC	CASSKGLSYNEQFF